Presented here are 22 T cell receptor beta chains from one specimen sequenced in a study of blood T cell repertoires in COVID-19. Libraries were prepared by immunoSEQ multiplex PCR; TCRdb keeps only in-frame clonotypes and omits some of them. The sample comprises about 370,000 clones, 85% to 90% of which are singletons, and 0.95% to 1.1% rests with the top ten. Sequencing was performed on PBMCs or T cells enriched from blood (not recorded which). The receptors were sampled from a man aged 18 to 29 who had recovered from COVID-19.

The J gene is TRBJ1-6, the V gene TRBV5-4, with 7 bases lining up with TRBD1. This CDR3 has 15 residues. With V trimmed by 0 bases and J by 10 bases, 7 bases remained unmatched. Germline V CDR1 and CDR2: SGHNT, YYREEE (reference sequence). The CDR3, as DNA: TGTGCCAGCAGCTTGGGGCAGGGGGTCGGGTCACCCCTCCACTTT. This sequence encodes CASSLGQGVGSPLHF.

The chain couples TRBV4-2 to TRBJ2-1; no reliable D call. Germline assignment: CDR1 LGHNA and CDR2 YNFKEQ. This CDR3 region has 16 residues. V shed 0 bases and J shed 7 bases, with 16 bases lying between them. The CDR3 sequence: CASSQDPPFPLNEQFF. The CDR3 nucleotides read TGTGCCAGCAGCCAAGATCCCCCGTTCCCCCTGAATGAGCAGTTCTTC.

J is TRBJ2-2 and V is TRBV24-1, with 10 bases identical to TRBD1. Germline values: CDR1 KGHDR, CDR2 SFDVKD. CDR3 length: 15 residues. V dropped 7 bases and J dropped 5; count of bases not matched to a gene: 6. CDR3 sequence: CATSGTGVGTGELFF. In nucleotides, the CDR3 is TGTGCCACCAGCGGGACAGGGGTAGGGACCGGGGAGCTGTTTTTT.

The chain is built from TRBV28 and TRBJ1-1; 9 nucleotides align to TRBD1. Trimming at V came to 5 bases and at J to 5 bases, leaving 6 bases not matched to a gene. CDR1 and CDR2 from the germline V gene are MDHEN and SYDVKM. The CDR3 loop spans 14 amino acids. The CDR3 protein is CASSKGQGLTEAFF. CDR3 in DNA: TGTGCCAGCAGTAAGGGACAGGGTTTGACTGAAGCTTTCTTT.

The chain couples TRBV18 to TRBJ1-3; D perhaps matches TRBD1 (5 bases). Trimming stripped 3 bases from V and 0 bases from J, with 18 bases between. This CDR3 has 18 amino acids. Per germline, CDR1 KGHSH and CDR2 LQKENI. The CDR3 sequence is CASSPQGPRVTSGNTIYF. DNA for the CDR3: TGTGCCAGCTCACCCCAAGGGCCCAGGGTCACCTCTGGAAACACCATATATTTT.

The rearrangement links TRBV4-3 to TRBJ1-6; 7 nucleotides align to TRBD1. This CDR3 spans 14 amino acids. Trimming took 0 bases from V and 9 from J; bases not matched to a gene: 2. Germline loops: CDR1 LGHNA, CDR2 YSLEER. The CDR3 nucleotides are TGCGCCAGCAGCCAAGAAGACAGGGCTTCACCCCTCCACTTT. This sequence encodes CASSQEDRASPLHF.

V is TRBV2 and J is TRBJ1-1; no reliable D call. Germline V lookup: CDR1 SNHLY, CDR2 FYNNEI. Trimming took off 6 bases at V and 2 bases at J, with 13 bases between the two ends. The CDR3 spans 14 residues. The CDR3 reads CASRLEEVNTEAFF. The CDR3 DNA sequence: TGTGCCAGCAGGCTAGAGGAGGTCAACACTGAAGCTTTCTTT. Supplemented by reference TRBV2 and TRBJ1-1, the full variable domain reads EPEVTQTPSHQVTQMGQEVILRCVPISNHLYFYWYRQILGQKVEFLVSFYNNEISEKSEIFDDQFSVERPDGSNFTLKIRSTKLEDSAMYFCASRLEEVNTEAFFGQGTRLTVV.

This rearrangement joins TRBV6-5 to TRBJ2-7; 9 bases align to TRBD1. CDR1 is MNHEY, CDR2 SVGAGI, per germline. Trimming removed 1 base from V and 5 bases from J; junction bases left unmatched: 6. The CDR3 is 15 amino acids. CDR3 bases: TGTGCCAGCAGTTACTGGGGGACAGGGAGCGACGAGCAGTACTTC. This codes for CASSYWGTGSDEQYF.

J is TRBJ2-7 and V is TRBV11-3, with TRBD2 as a possible D gene (6 bases). V gave up 5 bases and J gave up 0 bases, with 17 bases separating them. Germline CDR1 SGHNT, CDR2 YENEEA. The CDR3 is 16 amino acids. This chain's CDR3 is CASSPTSGGSSYEQYF. In DNA, the CDR3 is TGTGCCAGCAGCCCAACATCCGGGGGATCCTCCTACGAGCAGTACTTC.

The chain combines TRBV5-5 with TRBJ2-2; a weak D match, TRBD2 (6 bases). Germline V gene lookup returns CDR1 SGHKS and CDR2 YYEKEE (reference sequence). CDR3 length equals 15 residues. Deletions cut 3 bases from V and 4 bases from J, with 13 bases between. The DNA for the CDR3 is TGTGCCAGCAGCTCTCGGCGGGGCCTCACCGGGGAGCTGTTTTTT. It codes for CASSSRRGLTGELFF.

The rearrangement joins TRBV2 to TRBJ2-7; 12 bases fit TRBD2. Germline lookup yields CDR1 SNHLY and CDR2 FYNNEI. The CDR3 is made up of 15 amino acids. V was pared by 4 bases and J by 4 bases, with 5 bases of the junction left unmatched. The CDR3 bases are TGTGCCAGCAGTGCCACTAGCGGGGGGCTGTACGAGCAGTACTTC. Translated: CASSATSGGLYEQYF. The whole variable domain, remainder taken from reference TRBV2 and TRBJ2-7, is EPEVTQTPSHQVTQMGQEVILRCVPISNHLYFYWYRQILGQKVEFLVSFYNNEISEKSEIFDDQFSVERPDGSNFTLKIRSTKLEDSAMYFCASSATSGGLYEQYFGPGTRLTVT.

The rearrangement links TRBV10-2 to TRBJ2-7; a possible D gene is TRBD2 (6 bases). This CDR3 is 12 amino acids long. In germline, CDR1 is WSHSY, CDR2 SAAADI. With 2 bases removed from V and 7 bases from J, the gap between germline ends came to 9 bases. CDR3 region: CASSEIGGEQYF. CDR3 bases: TGCGCCAGCAGTGAGATTGGAGGGGAGCAGTACTTC.

This clone has more than one count but fewer than ten. This chain links TRBV7-8 with TRBJ1-2; perhaps TRBD1 as D (5 bases). Germline assignment: CDR1 SGHVS and CDR2 FQNEAQ. Trimming stripped 1 base from V and 2 bases from J, with 14 bases between. The CDR3 totals 16 residues. This CDR3 reads CASSLGSRTPNYGYTF. The CDR3 nucleotides are TGTGCCAGCAGCTTAGGCTCCAGGACACCCAACTATGGCTACACCTTC.

This chain connects TRBV5-4 to TRBJ2-3; 7 bases align to TRBD2. V lost 1 base and J lost 0; bases outside the gene matches: 5. Per germline, CDR1 SGHNT and CDR2 YYREEE (reference sequence). This CDR3 has 16 residues. For the CDR3, the DNA is TGTGCCAGCAGCTTGAACGGGAGGACCAGCACAGATACGCAGTATTTT. This encodes CASSLNGRTSTDTQYF.

The chain is built from TRBV6-2 or TRBV6-3 and TRBJ2-5, with 11 bases aligning to TRBD2. CDR3 length: 15 residues. Losses at the gene ends were 2 bases for V and 4 bases for J; bases not matched to a gene: 3. The germline CDR1 and CDR2 sequences are MNHEY and SVGEGT. The CDR3 sequence is CASSYTSGGRETQYF. The DNA of the CDR3 is TGTGCCAGCAGTTACACTAGCGGGGGTCGAGAGACCCAGTACTTC.

This rearrangement joins TRBV12-3 or TRBV12-4 to TRBJ1-2; no clear D. The CDR3 is made up of 13 amino acids. Trimming removed 4 bases from V and 7 bases from J, with 13 bases in between. The CDR3 DNA follows: TGTGCCAGCAGTTCAATTCCCGAGGGTGGCTACACCTTC. Translation: CASSSIPEGGYTF.

This chain links TRBV19 with TRBJ1-1, with 12 bases lining up with TRBD1. Germline assignment: CDR1 LNHDA and CDR2 SQIVND (reference sequence). The CDR3 runs to 20 residues. The trim removed 2 bases at V and 6 bases at J, leaving 19 bases unmatched. Here the CDR3 reads CASSISGWGTGGVLRPEAFF. In DNA form, the CDR3 reads TGTGCCAGTAGTATAAGTGGGTGGGGGACAGGGGGCGTTCTAAGGCCTGAAGCTTTCTTT.

J is TRBJ2-5 and V is TRBV5-4; 7 nucleotides match TRBD2. Looked up from germline, CDR1 is SGHNT and CDR2 is YYREEE (reference sequence). The ends lost 3 bases at V and 2 bases at J; junction bases unmatched: 4. The CDR3 is 14 residues long. CDR3 protein: CASSSGTKQETQYF. In DNA form, the CDR3 reads TGTGCCAGCAGCTCCGGGACTAAGCAAGAGACCCAGTACTTC.

V and J are TRBV11-2 and TRBJ2-7, with D perhaps TRBD1 (6 bases). This CDR3 comprises 15 residues. Germline V gene lookup returns CDR1 SGHAT and CDR2 FQNNGV. V gave up 5 bases and J gave up 1 base, with 15 bases separating them. CDR3 nucleotides: TGTGCCAGCAGCAATCCCCCGGGACAATCCTACGAGCAGTACTTC. Encoded protein: CASSNPPGQSYEQYF.

This rearrangement joins TRBV12-3 or TRBV12-4 to TRBJ1-5, with a possible D match to TRBD1 (5 bases). The CDR3 is 13 amino acids. V lost 8 bases to trimming and J lost 9 bases, with 17 bases between them. The CDR3 protein is CASAGRDHGPQHF. CDR3 in DNA: TGTGCCAGCGCGGGACGGGACCACGGGCCCCAGCATTTT.

The chain combines TRBV25-1 with TRBJ2-5, with TRBD2 as a possible D gene (5 bases). Trimming removed 2 bases at V and 3 bases at J, with 10 bases between. There are 14 residues in the CDR3. Germline CDR1 and CDR2: MGHDK and SYGVNS. The CDR3 loop reads CASSEEGSKETQYF. CDR3 nucleotide sequence: TGTGCCAGCAGTGAAGAGGGCAGTAAAGAGACCCAGTACTTC. The variable domain in full, completed from reference TRBV25-1 and TRBJ2-5, reads EADIYQTPRYLVIGTGKKITLECSQTMGHDKMYWYQQDPGMELHLIHYSYGVNSTEKGDLSSESTVSRIRTEHFPLTLESARPSHTSQYLCASSEEGSKETQYFGPGTRLLVL.

This chain connects TRBV7-9 to TRBJ1-1, with D perhaps TRBD1 (5 bases). The germline gives CDR1 SEHNR, CDR2 FQNEAQ (reference sequence). The CDR3 covers 15 residues. Trimming left V 0 bases short and J 5 bases short, with 13 bases between. This CDR3 reads CASSLAGRVGTEAFF. CDR3 DNA sequence: TGTGCCAGCAGCTTAGCCGGCAGGGTAGGGACTGAAGCTTTCTTT.